The entry below describes one T cell receptor beta chain. This clonotype was detected only a few times. No cognate antigen has been identified for it. No quality values exist for individual bases; no much larger clone is one base distant. The sample belongs to a study of T cell repertoires in aging, cancer and after chemotherapy (dated by TCRdb to the late 2010s). Notes on the research overall: Donors spanned six age groups from 30 or younger to 70 or older, with at least three individuals per group. In the hematological group, the paired samples taken before and after chemotherapy came from chronic lymphocytic leukemia patients given fludarabine- or bendamustine-based regimens. Around 10 million TCR reads were contained in the full dataset. To look at immunoaging and at how T cells reconstitute after chemotherapy, the study profiled TCR beta repertoires in peripheral blood from both healthy donors and cancer patients. The cohort comprised 200 to 250 cancer patients, 94 with hematological and 110 to 140 with solid cancers, plus 95 healthy donors as a reference group.

Summary of the overall study and its limitations: Hematological cancer patients had infiltration of lymphoid organs, and this infiltration may itself impair thymic emigration or peripheral T cell expansion. Median generation probability increased over the chemotherapy interval in both cancer cohorts, suggesting repertoire reconstitution through rebound thymic output. According to the authors, the repertoire data do not allow conclusions to be drawn about immunological memory after chemotherapy. In healthy donors, the decline in TCR diversity with age was mainly explained by loss of richness, whereas in cancer patients loss of evenness was also found to contribute. Untreated patients with hematological or solid cancers showed significantly lower blood TCR diversity and higher clonality than age-matched healthy donors.

TCR beta rearrangements were amplified from genomic DNA extracted from peripheral blood rather than from sorted cells or RNA. Multiplex touch-down PCR with a mixed TRB-A/B primer pool was used to amplify rearranged TRB sequences covering the V, D and J segments. Two consecutive PCR reactions with Phusion HS II polymerase added Illumina adapters and sample indices to the amplicons. The amplicons were purified from gel with the NucleoSpin Gel and PCR Clean-up kit and then assessed with Qubit and an Agilent 2100 Bioanalyzer. The libraries were sequenced on an Illumina MiSeq with 600-cycle, single-indexed, paired-end runs. The study's own analysis went as follows. TRB sequences were processed with MiXCR versions 2.12 and 3.0.5. Each unique CDR3 nucleotide sequence was counted as one clone, and only productive sequences with at least two reads were retained. The repertoire metrics were Shannon diversity, evenness, clonality (calculated as one minus evenness), and diversity profiles parameterized by alpha from 0 to 5. The IGoR algorithm was used to calculate generation probabilities of clones in the paired pre- and post-chemotherapy samples. TCRdb redid the processing of the public reads, applying fastp at Q25 and MiXCR, and retained in-frame beta chains. Each entry is one CDR3 protein sequence, shown with its most common DNA and genes. The V and J calls here are based on TCRdb, not the publication. In this sample the table shows about 4,200 distinct CDR3 sequences, under 35% of which occur a single time. The top ten clonotypes cover roughly a third of the sample.

The source of this sequence is a human donor with a blood cancer. Specimen: blood.

The DNA reads TGTGCCAGCAGTTACTACTCGGGGAGTCAGCCCCAGCATTTT. It translates as CASSYYSGSQPQHF. The sequence joins TRBV6-5 to TRBJ1-5; the D gene cannot be named for sure. The CDR3 numbers 14 residues from cysteine through phenylalanine. Just CDR3 DNA is preserved here, 42 bases in frame from base 1. The V and J ends are trimmed by 1 base and 6 bases, leaving 10 bases between them. CDR1 MNHEY and CDR2 SVGAGI are derived from the germline V gene.